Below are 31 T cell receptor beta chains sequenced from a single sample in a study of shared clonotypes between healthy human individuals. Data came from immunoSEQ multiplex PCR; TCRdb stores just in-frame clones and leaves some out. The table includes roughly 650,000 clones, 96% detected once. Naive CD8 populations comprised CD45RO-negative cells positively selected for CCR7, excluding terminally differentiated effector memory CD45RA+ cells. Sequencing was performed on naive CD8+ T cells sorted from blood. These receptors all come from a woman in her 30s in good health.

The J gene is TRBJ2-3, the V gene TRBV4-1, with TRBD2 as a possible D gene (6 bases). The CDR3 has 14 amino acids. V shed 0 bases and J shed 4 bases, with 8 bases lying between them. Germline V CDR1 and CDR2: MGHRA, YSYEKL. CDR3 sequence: CASSQEGRPDTQYF. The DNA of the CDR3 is TGCGCCAGCAGCCAAGAAGGGAGGCCAGATACGCAGTATTTT.

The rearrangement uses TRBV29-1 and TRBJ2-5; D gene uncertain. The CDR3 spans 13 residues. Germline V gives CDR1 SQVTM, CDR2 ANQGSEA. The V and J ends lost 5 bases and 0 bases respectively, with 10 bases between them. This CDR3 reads CSVNGQDQETQYF. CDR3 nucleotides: TGCAGCGTTAATGGCCAGGACCAAGAGACCCAGTACTTC.

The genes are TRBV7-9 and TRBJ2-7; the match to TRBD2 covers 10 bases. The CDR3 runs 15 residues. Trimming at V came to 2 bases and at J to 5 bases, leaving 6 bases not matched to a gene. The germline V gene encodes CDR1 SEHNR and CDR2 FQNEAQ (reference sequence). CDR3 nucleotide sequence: TGTGCCAGCAGCTTAATTGATAGCGGGAGGCACGAGCAGTACTTC. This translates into CASSLIDSGRHEQYF.

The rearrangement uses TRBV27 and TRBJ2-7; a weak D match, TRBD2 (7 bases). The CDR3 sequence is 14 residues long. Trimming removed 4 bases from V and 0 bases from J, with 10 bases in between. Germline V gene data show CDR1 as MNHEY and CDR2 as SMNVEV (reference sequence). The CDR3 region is CASSYAGASYEQYF. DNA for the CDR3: TGTGCCAGCAGTTACGCGGGGGCCTCCTACGAGCAGTACTTC.

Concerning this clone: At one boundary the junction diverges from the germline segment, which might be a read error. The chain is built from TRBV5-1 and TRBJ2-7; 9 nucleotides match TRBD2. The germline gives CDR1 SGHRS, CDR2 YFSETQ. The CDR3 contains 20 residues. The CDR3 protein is CASSLGDRLGEAGGYYEQYF. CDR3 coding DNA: TGCGCCAGCAGTTTGGGTGACAGGCTAGGCGAAGCGGGAGGTTACTACGAGCAGTACTTC.

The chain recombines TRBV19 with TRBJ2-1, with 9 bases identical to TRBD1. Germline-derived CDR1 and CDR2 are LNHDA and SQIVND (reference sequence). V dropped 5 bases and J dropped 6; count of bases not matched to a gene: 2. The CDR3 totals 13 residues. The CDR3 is CASSLDRGNEQFF. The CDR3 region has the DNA TGTGCCAGTAGTCTGGACAGGGGCAATGAGCAGTTCTTC. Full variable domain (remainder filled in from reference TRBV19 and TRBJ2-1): DGGITQSPKYLFRKEGQNVTLSCEQNLNHDAMYWYRQDPGQGLRLIYYSQIVNDFQKGDIAEGYSVSREKKESFPLTVTSAQKNPTAFYLCASSLDRGNEQFFGPGTRLTVL.

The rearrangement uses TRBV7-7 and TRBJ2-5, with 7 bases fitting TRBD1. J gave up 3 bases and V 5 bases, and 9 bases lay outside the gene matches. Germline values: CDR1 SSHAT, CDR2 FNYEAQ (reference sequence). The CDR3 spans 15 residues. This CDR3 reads CASSPTSGQKETQYF. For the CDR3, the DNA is TGTGCCAGCAGCCCAACATCGGGACAGAAAGAGACCCAGTACTTC. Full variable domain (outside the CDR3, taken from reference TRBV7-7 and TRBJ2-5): GAGVSQSPRYKVTKRGQDVTLRCDPISSHATLYWYQQALGQGPEFLTYFNYEAQPDKSGLPSDRFSAERPEGSISTLTIQRTEQRDSAMYRCASSPTSGQKETQYFGPGTRLLVL.

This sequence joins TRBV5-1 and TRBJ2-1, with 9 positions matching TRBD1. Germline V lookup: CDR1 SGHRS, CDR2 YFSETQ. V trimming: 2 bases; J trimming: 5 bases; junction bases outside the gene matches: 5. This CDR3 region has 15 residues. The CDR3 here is CASSLDRGGHNEQFF. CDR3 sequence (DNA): TGCGCCAGCAGCTTAGACAGGGGGGGACACAATGAGCAGTTCTTC.

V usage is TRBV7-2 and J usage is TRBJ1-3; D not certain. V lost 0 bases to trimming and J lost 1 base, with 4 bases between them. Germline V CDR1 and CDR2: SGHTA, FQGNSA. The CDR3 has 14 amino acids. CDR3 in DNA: TGTGCCAGCAGCTTAGCCTTTTCTGGAAACACCATATATTTT. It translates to CASSLAFSGNTIYF.

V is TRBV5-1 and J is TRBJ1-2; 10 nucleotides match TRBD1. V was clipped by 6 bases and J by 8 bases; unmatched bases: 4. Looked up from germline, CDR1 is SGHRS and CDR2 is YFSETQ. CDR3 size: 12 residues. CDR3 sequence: CASTTGGAGYTF. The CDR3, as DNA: TGCGCCAGCACGACAGGGGGCGCGGGCTACACCTTC.

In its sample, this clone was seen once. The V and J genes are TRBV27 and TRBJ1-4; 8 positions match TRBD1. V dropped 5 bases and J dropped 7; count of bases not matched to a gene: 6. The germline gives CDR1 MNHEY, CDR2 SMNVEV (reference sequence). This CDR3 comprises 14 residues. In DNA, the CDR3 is TGTGCCAGCAGTCCATGGGACAGGCCTGAAAAACTGTTTTTT. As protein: CASSPWDRPEKLFF.

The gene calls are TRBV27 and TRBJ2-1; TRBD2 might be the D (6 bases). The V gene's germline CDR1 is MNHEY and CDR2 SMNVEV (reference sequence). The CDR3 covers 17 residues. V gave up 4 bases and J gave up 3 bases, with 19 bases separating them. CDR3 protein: CASSSPLELAGYNEQFF. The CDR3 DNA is TGTGCCAGCAGTTCCCCGTTAGAACTAGCTGGCTACAATGAGCAGTTCTTC.

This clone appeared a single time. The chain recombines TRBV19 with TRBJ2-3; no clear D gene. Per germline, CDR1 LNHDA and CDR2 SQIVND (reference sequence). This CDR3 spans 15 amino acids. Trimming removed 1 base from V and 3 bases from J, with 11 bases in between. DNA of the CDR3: TGTGCCAGTAGTATAGCGCAAGTTAGGACAGATACGCAGTATTTT. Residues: CASSIAQVRTDTQYF.

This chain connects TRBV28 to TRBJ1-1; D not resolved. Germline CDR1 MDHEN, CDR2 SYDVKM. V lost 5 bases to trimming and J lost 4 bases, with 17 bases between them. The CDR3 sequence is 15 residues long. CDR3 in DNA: TGTGCCAGCAGTACACGTTGGGGAGGTTCCACTGAAGCTTTCTTT. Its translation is CASSTRWGGSTEAFF.

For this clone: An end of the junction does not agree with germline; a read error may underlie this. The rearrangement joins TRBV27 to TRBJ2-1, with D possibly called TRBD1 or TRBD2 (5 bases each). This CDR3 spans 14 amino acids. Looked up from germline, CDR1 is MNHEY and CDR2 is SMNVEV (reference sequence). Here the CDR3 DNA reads TGTGCCAGCAACGTGAGGGGCTCCCACAATGAGCAGTTCTTC. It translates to CASNVRGSHNEQFF.

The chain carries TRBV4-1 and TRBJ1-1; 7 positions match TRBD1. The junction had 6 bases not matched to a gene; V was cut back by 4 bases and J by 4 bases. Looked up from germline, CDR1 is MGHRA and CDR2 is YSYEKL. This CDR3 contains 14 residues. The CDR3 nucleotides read TGCGCCAGCAGCCCTACAGGGGCGAGCACTGAAGCTTTCTTT. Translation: CASSPTGASTEAFF.

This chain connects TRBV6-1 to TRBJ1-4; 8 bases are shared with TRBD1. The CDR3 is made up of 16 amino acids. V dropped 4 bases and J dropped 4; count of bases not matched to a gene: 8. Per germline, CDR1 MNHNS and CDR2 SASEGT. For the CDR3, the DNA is TGTGCCAGCAGTGTCGGGACAGGAGGGAATAATGAAAAACTGTTTTTT. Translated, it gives CASSVGTGGNNEKLFF.

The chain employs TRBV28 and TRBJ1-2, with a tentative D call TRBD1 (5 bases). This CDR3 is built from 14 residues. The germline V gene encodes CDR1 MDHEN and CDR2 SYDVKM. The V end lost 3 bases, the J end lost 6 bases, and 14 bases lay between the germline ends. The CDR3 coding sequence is TGTGCCAGCAGTTTGGGACCGCAGGGAGATGGCTACACCTTC. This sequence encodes CASSLGPQGDGYTF.

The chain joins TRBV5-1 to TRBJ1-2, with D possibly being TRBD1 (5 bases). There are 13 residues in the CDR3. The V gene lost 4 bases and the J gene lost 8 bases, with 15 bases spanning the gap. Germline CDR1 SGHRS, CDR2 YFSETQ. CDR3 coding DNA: TGCGCCAGCAGCGGACGGGGCGAGAAAGGCTACACCTTC. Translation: CASSGRGEKGYTF. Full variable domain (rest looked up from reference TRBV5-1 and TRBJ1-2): KAGVTQTPRYLIKTRGQQVTLSCSPISGHRSVSWYQQTPGQGLQFLFEYFSETQRNKGNFPGRFSGRQFSNSRSEMNVSTLELGDSALYLCASSGRGEKGYTFGSGTRLTVV.

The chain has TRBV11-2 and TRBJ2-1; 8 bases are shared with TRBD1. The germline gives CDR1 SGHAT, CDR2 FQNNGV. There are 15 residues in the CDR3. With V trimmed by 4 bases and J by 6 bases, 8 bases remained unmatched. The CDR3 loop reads CASSSKTGDGNEQFF. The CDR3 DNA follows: TGTGCCAGCAGCTCTAAGACAGGGGACGGCAATGAGCAGTTCTTC. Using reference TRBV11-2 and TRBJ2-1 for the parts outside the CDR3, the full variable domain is EAGVAQSPRYKIIEKRQSVAFWCNPISGHATLYWYQQILGQGPKLLIQFQNNGVVDDSQLPKDRFSAERLKGVDSTLKIQPAKLEDSAVYLCASSSKTGDGNEQFFGPGTRLTVL.

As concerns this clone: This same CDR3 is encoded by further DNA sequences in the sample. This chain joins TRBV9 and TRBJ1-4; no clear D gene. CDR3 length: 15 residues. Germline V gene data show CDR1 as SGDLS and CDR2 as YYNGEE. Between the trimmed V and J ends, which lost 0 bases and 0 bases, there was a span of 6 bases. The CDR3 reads CASSVGGSTNEKLFF. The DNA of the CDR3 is TGTGCCAGCAGCGTAGGAGGGTCAACTAATGAAAAACTGTTTTTT.

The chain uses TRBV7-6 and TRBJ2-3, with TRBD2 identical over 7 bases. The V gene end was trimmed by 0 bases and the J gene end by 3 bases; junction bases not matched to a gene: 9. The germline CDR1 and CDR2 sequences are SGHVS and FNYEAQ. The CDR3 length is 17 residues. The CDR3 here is CASSLAWRELRTDTQYF. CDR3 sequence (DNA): TGTGCCAGCAGCTTAGCGTGGCGGGAGCTGCGGACAGATACGCAGTATTTT.

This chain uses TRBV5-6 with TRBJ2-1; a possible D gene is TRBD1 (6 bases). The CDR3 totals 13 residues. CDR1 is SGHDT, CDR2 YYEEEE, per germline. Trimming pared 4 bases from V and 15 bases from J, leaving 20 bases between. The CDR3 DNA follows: TGTGCCAGCAGCCTGGAAGTTAGGGACACGCTGTTCTTC. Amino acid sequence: CASSLEVRDTLFF.

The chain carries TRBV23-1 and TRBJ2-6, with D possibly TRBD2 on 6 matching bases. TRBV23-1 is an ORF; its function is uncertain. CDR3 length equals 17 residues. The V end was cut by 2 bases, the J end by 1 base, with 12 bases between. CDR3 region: CASSQMGGGSGANVLTF. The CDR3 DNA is TGCGCCAGCAGTCAAATGGGCGGAGGGTCTGGGGCCAACGTCCTGACTTTC.

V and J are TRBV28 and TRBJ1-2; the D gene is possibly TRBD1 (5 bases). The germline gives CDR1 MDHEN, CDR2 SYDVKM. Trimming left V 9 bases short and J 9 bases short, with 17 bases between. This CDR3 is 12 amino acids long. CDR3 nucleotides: TGTGCCAGTGACGACGGGGCGCCTAGCTACACCTTC. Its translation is CASDDGAPSYTF.

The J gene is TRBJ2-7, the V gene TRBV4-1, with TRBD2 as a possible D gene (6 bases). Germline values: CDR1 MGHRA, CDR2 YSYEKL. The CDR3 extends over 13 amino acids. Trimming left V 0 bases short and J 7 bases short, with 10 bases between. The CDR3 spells CASSQDYAGEQYF. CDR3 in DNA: TGCGCCAGCAGCCAAGATTACGCGGGGGAGCAGTACTTC.

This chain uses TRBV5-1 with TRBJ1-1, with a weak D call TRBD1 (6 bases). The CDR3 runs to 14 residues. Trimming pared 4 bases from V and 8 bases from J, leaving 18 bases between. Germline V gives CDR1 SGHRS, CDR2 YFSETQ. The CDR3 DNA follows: TGCGCCAGCAGCCCTCACCCGGGACAACCCGAAGCTTTCTTT. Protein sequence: CASSPHPGQPEAFF.

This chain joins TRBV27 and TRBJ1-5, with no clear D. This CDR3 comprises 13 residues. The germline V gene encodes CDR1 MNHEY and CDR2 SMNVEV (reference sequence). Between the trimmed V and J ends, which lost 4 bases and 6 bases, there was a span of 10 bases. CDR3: CASSSWSFQPQHF. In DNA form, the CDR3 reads TGTGCCAGCAGTTCCTGGTCTTTTCAGCCCCAGCATTTT.

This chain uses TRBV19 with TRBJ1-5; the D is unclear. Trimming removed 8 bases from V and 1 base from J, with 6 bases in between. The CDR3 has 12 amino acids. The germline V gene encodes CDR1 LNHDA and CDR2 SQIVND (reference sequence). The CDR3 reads CASDGSNQPQHF. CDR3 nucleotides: TGTGCCAGTGACGGGAGCAATCAGCCCCAGCATTTT.

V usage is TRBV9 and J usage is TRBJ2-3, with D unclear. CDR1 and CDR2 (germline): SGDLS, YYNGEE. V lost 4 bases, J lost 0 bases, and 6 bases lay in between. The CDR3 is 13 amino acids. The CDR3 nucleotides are TGTGCCAGCAGCCGAGCTAGCACAGATACGCAGTATTTT. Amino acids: CASSRASTDTQYF.

In DNA, the CDR3 is TGCGCCAGCAGGACCGGGACAGGGGGCCAGCCCCAGCATTTT. Translated, it gives CASRTGTGGQPQHF. This sequence joins TRBV23-1 and TRBJ1-5; 12 bases are shared with TRBD1. TRBV23-1 qualifies as an ORF whose function is uncertain. The CDR3 sequence is 14 residues long. Trimming cost V 6 bases and J 7 bases; bases outside gene matches: 4.